Following are 10 T cell receptor beta chains from one sample sequenced in a study of T cells after yellow fever vaccination. MiXCR was run by TCRdb on the 5' RACE reads, yielding one entry per CDR3 protein. In the table there are some 600,000 distinct CDR3 sequences, 10% to 15% of which are singletons. Sequenced here: PBMCs, sampled on the day of the yellow fever booster vaccination. Receptor source: a young man who received the YFV17D yellow fever vaccine.

The table lists this clonotype with a few counts. This chain uses TRBV4-3 with TRBJ2-3, with 10 bases identical to TRBD2. Per the germline V gene, CDR1 is LGHNA and CDR2 is YSLEER. Trimming removed 1 base from V and 5 bases from J; junction bases left unmatched: 3. CDR3 length equals 15 residues. Here the CDR3 reads CASSQGASGRDTQYF. Written as DNA, the CDR3 is TGCGCCAGCAGCCAAGGCGCTAGCGGGAGAGATACGCAGTATTTT.

The chain couples TRBV9 to TRBJ2-7; the match to TRBD1 covers 7 bases. The CDR3 is made up of 15 amino acids. Trimming cost V 3 bases and J 0 bases; bases outside gene matches: 6. CDR1 and CDR2 (germline): SGDLS, YYNGEE. The CDR3 is CASSAQGSDSYEQYF. Written as DNA, the CDR3 is TGTGCCAGCAGCGCACAGGGGTCAGACTCCTACGAGCAGTACTTC.

This clonotype was picked up one time. The gene calls are TRBV3-1 and TRBJ1-1, with D uncertain. The germline CDR1 and CDR2 sequences are LGHDT and YNNKEL (reference sequence). V lost 4 bases, J lost 7 bases, and 13 bases lay in between. The CDR3 spans 13 residues. The CDR3: CASSPQGRNEAFF. In DNA form, the CDR3 reads TGTGCCAGCAGCCCCCAAGGACGTAATGAAGCTTTCTTT. Based on the CDR3 plus reference TRBV3-1 and TRBJ1-1, the full variable domain is DTAVSQTPKYLVTQMGNDKSIKCEQNLGHDTMYWYKQDSKKFLKIMFSYNNKELIINETVPNRFSPKSPDKAHLNLHINSLELGDSAVYFCASSPQGRNEAFFGQGTRLTVV.

CDR3 region: CASSQMGTYEQYF. As DNA, the CDR3 is TGTGCCAGCAGCCAAATGGGAACCTACGAGCAGTACTTC. This chain joins TRBV3-1 and TRBJ2-7, with D hard to call. This CDR3 spans 13 amino acids. Trimming removed 2 bases from V and 2 bases from J, with 7 bases in between. Germline-derived CDR1 and CDR2 are LGHDT and YNNKEL (reference sequence).

The rearrangement uses TRBV28 and TRBJ2-3, with 10 nucleotides matching TRBD2. The CDR3 runs to 20 residues. V shed 8 bases and J 4 bases; nucleotides not matched to a gene: 24. Germline V gives CDR1 MDHEN, CDR2 SYDVKM. CDR3 DNA sequence: TGTGCCAGCTCCACCCGCTCCGGCGCTAGCGGGAGACTGGGAGCAGATACGCAGTATTTT. It codes for CASSTRSGASGRLGADTQYF.

The chain uses TRBV29-1 and TRBJ2-5, with D unresolved. This CDR3 region has 13 residues. Germline V CDR1 and CDR2: SQVTM, ANQGSEA. Trimming cost V 7 bases and J 4 bases, with 16 bases left between them. CDR3: CSASLSRGETQYF. The CDR3 region has the DNA TGCAGCGCTTCTCTGTCCCGAGGAGAGACCCAGTACTTC.

This clonotype was counted between two and nine times. One end of the junction is discordant with germline, which a read error may explain. J is TRBJ2-5 and V is TRBV20-1; TRBD2 matches 10 bases. CDR3 length: 11 amino acids. Per the germline V gene, CDR1 is DFQATT and CDR2 is SNEGSKA (reference sequence). CDR3 nucleotides: TGCAGTGCTAACTGGGGGGCTAGCGGGAGCTTC. This translates into CSANWGASGSF.

The gene calls are TRBV20-1 and TRBJ2-3; D gene ambiguous. This CDR3 is 14 amino acids long. The V end lost 3 bases, the J end lost 0 bases, and 10 bases lay between the germline ends. CDR1 is DFQATT and CDR2 is SNEGSKA in the germline V gene (reference sequence). The CDR3 is CSARPLTSTDTQYF. The CDR3 DNA sequence: TGCAGTGCTAGGCCCCTTACTAGCACAGATACGCAGTATTTT.

The chain links TRBV29-1 to TRBJ2-3, with a possible D match to TRBD2 (6 bases). V lost 6 bases, J lost 0 bases, and 16 bases lay in between. Germline V gene data show CDR1 as SQVTM and CDR2 as ANQGSEA. This CDR3 is 15 amino acids long. The CDR3 is CSVLPSGLSTDTQYF. DNA of the CDR3: TGCAGCGTCCTCCCCAGCGGGCTCAGCACAGATACGCAGTATTTT.

This clonotype appeared a few times. The chain couples TRBV6-6 to TRBJ2-5, with TRBD1 as a possible D gene (6 bases). V was pared by 5 bases and J by 7 bases, with 14 bases between. This CDR3 spans 13 amino acids. The germline V gene encodes CDR1 MNHNY and CDR2 SVGAGI (reference sequence). Here the CDR3 DNA reads TGTGCCAGCAGTGCCGGGACACTTCCGACCCAGTACTTC. It is translated as CASSAGTLPTQYF.